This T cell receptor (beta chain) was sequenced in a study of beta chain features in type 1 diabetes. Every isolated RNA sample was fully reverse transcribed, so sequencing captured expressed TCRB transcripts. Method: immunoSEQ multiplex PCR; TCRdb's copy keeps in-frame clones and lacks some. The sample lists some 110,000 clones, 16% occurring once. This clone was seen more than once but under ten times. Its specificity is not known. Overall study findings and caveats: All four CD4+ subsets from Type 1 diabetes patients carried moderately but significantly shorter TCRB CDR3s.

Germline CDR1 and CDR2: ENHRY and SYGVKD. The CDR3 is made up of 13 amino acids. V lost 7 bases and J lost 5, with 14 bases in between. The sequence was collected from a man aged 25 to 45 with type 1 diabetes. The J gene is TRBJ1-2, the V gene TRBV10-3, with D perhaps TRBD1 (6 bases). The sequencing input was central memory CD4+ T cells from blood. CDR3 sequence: CAIKGDISYGYTF. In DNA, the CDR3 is TGTGCCATCAAGGGGGACATATCATATGGCTACACCTTC.